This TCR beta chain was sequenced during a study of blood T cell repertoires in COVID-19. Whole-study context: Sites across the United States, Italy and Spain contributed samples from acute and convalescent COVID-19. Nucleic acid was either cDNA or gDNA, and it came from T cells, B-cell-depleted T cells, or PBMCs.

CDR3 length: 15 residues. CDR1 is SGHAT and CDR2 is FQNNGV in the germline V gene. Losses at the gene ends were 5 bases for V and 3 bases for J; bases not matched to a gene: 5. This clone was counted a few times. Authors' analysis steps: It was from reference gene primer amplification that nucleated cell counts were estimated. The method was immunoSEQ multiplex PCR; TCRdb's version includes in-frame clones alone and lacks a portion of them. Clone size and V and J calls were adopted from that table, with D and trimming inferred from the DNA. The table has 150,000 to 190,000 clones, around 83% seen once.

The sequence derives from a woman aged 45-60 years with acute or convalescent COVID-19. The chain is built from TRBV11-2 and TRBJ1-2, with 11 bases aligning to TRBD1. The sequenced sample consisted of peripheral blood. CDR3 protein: CASSQGTGGYYGYTF. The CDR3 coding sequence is TGTGCCAGCAGCCAAGGGACAGGGGGGTACTATGGCTACACCTTC.